These T cell receptor beta chains were read from a single sample in a study of vaccination and CD4 T cells after COVID-19. TCRdb reanalysed the PCR reads using MiXCR and keeps one entry per CDR3 protein. The table shows roughly 6,100 distinct CDR3 sequences, with approximately 47% occurring only once. For these receptors, no antigen is known. The sample comprised CD4+ T cells from blood, cultured in vitro. The receptors come from a human donor in good health. Both conserved end residues are part of each CDR3.

V,CDR3
TRBV7-2,CASSLVQGANEKLFF
TRBV20-1,CSASSGTDEKLFF
TRBV7-2,CASSYGGPSTDTQYF
TRBV7-9,CASSFTGLALNEQFF
TRBV18,CASSSTLEGEPQHF
TRBV4-2,CASSRGVGETGYTF
TRBV10-2,CASSETGAEAFF
TRBV20-1,CSAPGLAGGGKTQYF
TRBV7-2,CASSLVTVEGEQYF
TRBV27,CASRAVYSNQPQHF
TRBV9,CASSVGDTEAFF
TRBV27,CASSFGVITEAFF
TRBV20-1,CRPQRQGAGGYTF
TRBV21-1,CASSKENRSRGYTF
TRBV5-6,CASSKDGNTEAFF
TRBV6-5,CASSYARNTEAFF
TRBV9,CASSADGNSPLHF
TRBV15,CATSRIWTGETNTEAFF
TRBV7-3,CASSFGGGQETQYF
TRBV25-1,CASSEPPYGYTF
TRBV10-3,CATNRGPSTDTQYF
TRBV6-1,CASKSGGPRSQETQYF
TRBV7-3,CASSLGPELGETQYF